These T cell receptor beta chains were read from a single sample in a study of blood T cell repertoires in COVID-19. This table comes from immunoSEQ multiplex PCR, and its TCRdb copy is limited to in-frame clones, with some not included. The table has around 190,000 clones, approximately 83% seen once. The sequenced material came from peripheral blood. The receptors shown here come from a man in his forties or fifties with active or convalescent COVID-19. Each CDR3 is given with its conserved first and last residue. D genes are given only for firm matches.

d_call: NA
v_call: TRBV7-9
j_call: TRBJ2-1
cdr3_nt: TGTGCCAGCAGCACGGAGGGGAAGGTCAATGAGCAGTTCTTC
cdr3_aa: CASSTEGKVNEQFF

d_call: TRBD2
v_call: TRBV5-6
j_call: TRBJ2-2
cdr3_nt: TGTGCCAGCAGCGACACGGGGGGGCCTGACACCGGGGAGCTGTTTTTT
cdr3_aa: CASSDTGGPDTGELFF

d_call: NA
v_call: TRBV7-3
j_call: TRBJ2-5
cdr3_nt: TGTGCCAGCAGCTTAGAGGCTGCAAAGACCCAGTACTTC
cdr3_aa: CASSLEAAKTQYF

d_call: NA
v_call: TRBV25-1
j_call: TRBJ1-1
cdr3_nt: TGTGCCAGCAGTGAATCCTGGGCGATGAACACTGAAGCTTTCTTT
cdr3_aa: CASSESWAMNTEAFF

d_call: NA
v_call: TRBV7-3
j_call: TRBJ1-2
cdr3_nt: TGTGCCAGCAGCTTAACGGTGGGAGGTAACTATGGCTACACCTTC
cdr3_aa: CASSLTVGGNYGYTF

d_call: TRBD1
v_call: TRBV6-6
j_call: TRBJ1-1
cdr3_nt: TGTGCCAGCAGCGGACAGGGCGCGAACACTGAAGCTTTCTTT
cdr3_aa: CASSGQGANTEAFF

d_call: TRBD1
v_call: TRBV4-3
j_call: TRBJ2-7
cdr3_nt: TGCGCCAGCAGCCACCTGCTCGACAGGGGGAGCGAGCAGTACTTC
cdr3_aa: CASSHLLDRGSEQYF

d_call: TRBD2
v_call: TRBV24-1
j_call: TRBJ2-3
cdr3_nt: TGTGCCACCAGTGACCCTAGCGGGGGGGTCGATACGCAGTATTTT
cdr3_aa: CATSDPSGGVDTQYF

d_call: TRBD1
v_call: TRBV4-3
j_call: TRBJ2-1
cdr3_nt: TGCGCCAGCAGCCAAGTGACAGGGGCTAGCTCCTACAATGAGCAGTTCTTC
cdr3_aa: CASSQVTGASSYNEQFF

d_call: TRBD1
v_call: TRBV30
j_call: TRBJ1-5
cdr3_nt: TGTGCCTGGAGTATAGGGACAGTAAATCAGCCCCAGCATTTT
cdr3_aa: CAWSIGTVNQPQHF

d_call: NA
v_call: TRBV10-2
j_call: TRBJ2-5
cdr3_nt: TGCGCCAGCAGTGATGCGGGAGAGACCCAGTACTTC
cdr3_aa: CASSDAGETQYF

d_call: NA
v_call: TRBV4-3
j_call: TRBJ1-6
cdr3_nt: TGCGCCAGCAGCCAAGCTCGCGGGGGAAATTCACCCCTCCACTTT
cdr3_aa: CASSQARGGNSPLHF

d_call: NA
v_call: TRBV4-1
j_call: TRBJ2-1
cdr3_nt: TGCGCCAGCAGCCAATTGGACATCGTCTCCTACAATGAGCAGTTCTTC
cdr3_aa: CASSQLDIVSYNEQFF

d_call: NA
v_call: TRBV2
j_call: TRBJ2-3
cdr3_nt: TGTGCCAGCAGCCGCGGGGGCACAGATACGCAGTATTTT
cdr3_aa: CASSRGGTDTQYF

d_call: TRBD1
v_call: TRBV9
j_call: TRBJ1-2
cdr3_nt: TGTGCCAGCAGCGCCGCACAGGGGACGGGTGGCTACACCTTC
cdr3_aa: CASSAAQGTGGYTF

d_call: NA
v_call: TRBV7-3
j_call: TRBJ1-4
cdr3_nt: TGTGCCAGCAGGCCCTACGGATTGAGACTTAATGAAAAACTGTTTTTT
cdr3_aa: CASRPYGLRLNEKLFF

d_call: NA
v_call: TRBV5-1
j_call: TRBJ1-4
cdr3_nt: TGCGCCAGCACCGAACAGGGTGCAACTAATGAAAAACTGTTTTTT
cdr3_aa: CASTEQGATNEKLFF

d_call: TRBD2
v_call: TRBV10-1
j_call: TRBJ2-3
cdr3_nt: TGCGCCAGCAGTGCCAGCGGGAGGGCCCCAGATACGCAGTATTTT
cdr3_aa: CASSASGRAPDTQYF